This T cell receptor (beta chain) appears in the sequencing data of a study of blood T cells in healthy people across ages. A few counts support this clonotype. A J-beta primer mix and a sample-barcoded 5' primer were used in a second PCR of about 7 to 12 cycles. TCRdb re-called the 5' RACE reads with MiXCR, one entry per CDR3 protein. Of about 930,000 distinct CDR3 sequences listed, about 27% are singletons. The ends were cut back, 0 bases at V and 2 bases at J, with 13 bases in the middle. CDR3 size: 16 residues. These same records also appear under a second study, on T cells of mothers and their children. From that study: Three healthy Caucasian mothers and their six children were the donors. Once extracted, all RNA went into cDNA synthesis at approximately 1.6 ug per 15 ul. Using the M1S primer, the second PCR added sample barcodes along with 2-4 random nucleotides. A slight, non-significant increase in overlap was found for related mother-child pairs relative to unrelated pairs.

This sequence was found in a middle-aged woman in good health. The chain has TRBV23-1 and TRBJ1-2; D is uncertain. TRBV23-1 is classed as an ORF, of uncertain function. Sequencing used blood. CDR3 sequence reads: CASSQSQRTANYGYTF. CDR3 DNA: TGCGCCAGCAGTCAATCTCAAAGGACGGCCAACTATGGCTACACCTTC.